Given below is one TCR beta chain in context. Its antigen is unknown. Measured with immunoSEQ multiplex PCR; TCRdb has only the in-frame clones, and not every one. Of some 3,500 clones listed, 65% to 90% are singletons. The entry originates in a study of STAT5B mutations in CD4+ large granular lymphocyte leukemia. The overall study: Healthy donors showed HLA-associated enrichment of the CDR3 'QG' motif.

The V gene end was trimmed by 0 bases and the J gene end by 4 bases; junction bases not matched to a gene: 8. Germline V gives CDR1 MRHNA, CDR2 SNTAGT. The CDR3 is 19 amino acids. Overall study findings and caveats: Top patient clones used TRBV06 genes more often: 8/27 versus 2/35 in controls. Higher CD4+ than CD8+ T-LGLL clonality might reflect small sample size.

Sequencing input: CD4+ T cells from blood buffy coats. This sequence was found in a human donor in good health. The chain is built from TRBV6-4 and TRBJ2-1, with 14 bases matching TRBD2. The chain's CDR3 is CASSDSGTSGSSYYNEQFF. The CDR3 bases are TGTGCCAGCAGTGACTCGGGGACTAGCGGGAGTTCGTATTACAATGAGCAGTTCTTC.